The sequence of this T cell receptor beta chain was determined in a study of blood T cell repertoires in COVID-19. Background on the study: The study drew acute and convalescent COVID-19 samples from the United States, Italy and Spain.

Per the germline V gene, CDR1 is MNHNY and CDR2 is SVGAGI (reference sequence). The length of the CDR3 is 14 residues. The V and J ends lost 6 bases and 3 bases respectively, with 15 bases between them. Original analysis: Scientists estimated how many nucleated cells there were by amplifying reference gene primers. Data came from immunoSEQ multiplex PCR; TCRdb stores just in-frame clones and leaves some out. V, J and clone size are taken as reported in that table, and D and trimming were inferred from the DNA itself. This repertoire shows 210,000 or so clones, about 84% found once; its top ten account for under 10%.

This TCR was sampled from a woman older than 75 with COVID-19, enrolled during active disease. The chain uses TRBV6-6 and TRBJ2-7, with D possibly being TRBD1 (7 bases). The specimen was peripheral blood. CDR3 amino acids: CASRRDSLYYEQYF. The CDR3 coding sequence is TGTGCCAGCAGGCGGGACAGTCTTTACTACGAGCAGTACTTC.